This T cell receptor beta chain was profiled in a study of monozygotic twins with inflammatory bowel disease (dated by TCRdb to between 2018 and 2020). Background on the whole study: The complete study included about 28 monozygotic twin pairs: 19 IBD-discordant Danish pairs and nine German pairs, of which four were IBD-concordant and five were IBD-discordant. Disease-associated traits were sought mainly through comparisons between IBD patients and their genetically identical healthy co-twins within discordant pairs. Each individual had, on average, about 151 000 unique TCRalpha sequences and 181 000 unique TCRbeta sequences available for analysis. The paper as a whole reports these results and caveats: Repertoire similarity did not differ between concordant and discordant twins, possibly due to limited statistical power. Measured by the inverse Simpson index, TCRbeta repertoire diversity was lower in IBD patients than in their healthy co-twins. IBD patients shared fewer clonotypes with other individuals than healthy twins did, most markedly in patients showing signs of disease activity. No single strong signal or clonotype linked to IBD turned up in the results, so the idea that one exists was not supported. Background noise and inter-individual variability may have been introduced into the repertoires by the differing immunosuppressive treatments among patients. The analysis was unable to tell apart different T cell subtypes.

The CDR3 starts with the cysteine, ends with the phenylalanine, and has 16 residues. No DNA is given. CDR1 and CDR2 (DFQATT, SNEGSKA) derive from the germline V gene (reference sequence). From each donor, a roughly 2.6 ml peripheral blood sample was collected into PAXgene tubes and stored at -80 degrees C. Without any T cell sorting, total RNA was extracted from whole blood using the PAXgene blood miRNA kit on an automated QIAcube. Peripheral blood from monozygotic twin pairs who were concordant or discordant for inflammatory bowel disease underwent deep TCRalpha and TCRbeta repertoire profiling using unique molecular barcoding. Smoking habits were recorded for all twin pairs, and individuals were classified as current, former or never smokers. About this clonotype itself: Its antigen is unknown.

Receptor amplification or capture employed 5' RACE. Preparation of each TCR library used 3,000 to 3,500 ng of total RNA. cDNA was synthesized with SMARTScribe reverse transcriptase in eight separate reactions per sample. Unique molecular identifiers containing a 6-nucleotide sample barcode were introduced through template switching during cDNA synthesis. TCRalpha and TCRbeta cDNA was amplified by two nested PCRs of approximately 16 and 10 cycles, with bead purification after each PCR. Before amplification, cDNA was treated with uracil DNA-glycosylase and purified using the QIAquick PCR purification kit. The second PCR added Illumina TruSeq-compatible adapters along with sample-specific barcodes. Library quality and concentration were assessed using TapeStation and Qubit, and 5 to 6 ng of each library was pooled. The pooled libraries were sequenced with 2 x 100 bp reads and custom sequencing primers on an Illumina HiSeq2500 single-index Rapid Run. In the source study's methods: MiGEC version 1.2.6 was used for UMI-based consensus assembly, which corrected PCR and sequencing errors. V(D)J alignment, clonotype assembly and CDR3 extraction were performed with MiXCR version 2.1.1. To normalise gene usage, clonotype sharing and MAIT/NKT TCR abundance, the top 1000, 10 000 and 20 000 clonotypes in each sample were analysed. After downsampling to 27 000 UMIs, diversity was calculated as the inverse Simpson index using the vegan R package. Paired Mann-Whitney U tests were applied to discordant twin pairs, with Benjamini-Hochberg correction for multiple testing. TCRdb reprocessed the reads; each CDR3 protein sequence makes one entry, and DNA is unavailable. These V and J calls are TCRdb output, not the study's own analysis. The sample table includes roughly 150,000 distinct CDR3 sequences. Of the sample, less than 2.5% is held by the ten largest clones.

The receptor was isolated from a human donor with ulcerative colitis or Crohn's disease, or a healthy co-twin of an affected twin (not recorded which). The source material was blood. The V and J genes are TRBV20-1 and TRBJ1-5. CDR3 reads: CSARDSVRNRGQPQHF.